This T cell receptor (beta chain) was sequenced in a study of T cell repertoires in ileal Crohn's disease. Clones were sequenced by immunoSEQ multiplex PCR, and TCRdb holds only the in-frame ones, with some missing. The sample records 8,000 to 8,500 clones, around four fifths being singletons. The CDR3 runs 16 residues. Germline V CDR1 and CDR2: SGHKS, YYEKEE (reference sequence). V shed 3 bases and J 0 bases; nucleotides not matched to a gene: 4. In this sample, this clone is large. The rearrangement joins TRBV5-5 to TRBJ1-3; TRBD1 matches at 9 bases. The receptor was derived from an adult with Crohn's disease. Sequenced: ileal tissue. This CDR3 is CASSSRTGDSGNTIYF. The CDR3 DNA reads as TGTGCCAGCAGCTCTAGGACAGGGGACTCTGGAAACACCATATATTTT. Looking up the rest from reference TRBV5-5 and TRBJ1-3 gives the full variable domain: DAGVTQSPTHLIKTRGQQVTLRCSPISGHKSVSWYQQVLGQGPQFIFQYYEKEERGRGNFPDRFSARQFPNYSSELNVNALLLGDSALYLCASSSRTGDSGNTIYFGEGSWLTVV.